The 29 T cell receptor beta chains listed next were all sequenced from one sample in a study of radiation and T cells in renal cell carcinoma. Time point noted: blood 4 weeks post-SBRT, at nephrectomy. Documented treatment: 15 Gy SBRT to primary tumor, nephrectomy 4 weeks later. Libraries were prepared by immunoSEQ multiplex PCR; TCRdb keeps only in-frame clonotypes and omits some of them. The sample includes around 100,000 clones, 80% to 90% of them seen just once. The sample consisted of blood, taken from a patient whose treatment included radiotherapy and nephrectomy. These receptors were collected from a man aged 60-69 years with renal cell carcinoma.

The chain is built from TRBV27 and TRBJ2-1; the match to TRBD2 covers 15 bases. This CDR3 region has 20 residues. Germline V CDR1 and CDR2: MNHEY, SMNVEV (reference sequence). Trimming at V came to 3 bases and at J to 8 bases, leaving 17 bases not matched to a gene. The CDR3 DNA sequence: TGTGCCAGCAGTTTCTCTCCCTTTAGGACTAGCGGGAGGGCTTTAGATGAGCAGTTCTTC. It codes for CASSFSPFRTSGRALDEQFF.

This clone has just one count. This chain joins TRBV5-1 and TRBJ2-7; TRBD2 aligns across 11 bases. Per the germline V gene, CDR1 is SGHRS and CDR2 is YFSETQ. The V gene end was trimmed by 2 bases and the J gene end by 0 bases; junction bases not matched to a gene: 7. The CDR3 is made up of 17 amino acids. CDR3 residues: CASSLGLAGRLSYEQYF. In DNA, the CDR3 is TGCGCCAGCAGCTTAGGACTAGCGGGTCGTCTCTCCTACGAGCAGTACTTC. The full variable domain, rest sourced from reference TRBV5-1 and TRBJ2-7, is KAGVTQTPRYLIKTRGQQVTLSCSPISGHRSVSWYQQTPGQGLQFLFEYFSETQRNKGNFPGRFSGRQFSNSRSEMNVSTLELGDSALYLCASSLGLAGRLSYEQYFGPGTRLTVT.

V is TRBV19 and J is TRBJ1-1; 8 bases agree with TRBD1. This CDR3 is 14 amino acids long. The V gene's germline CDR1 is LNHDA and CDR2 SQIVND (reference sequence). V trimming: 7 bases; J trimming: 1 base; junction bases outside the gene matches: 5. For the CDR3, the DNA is TGTGCCAGTAACAAGGGACAGGAGAACACTGAAGCTTTCTTT. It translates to CASNKGQENTEAFF.

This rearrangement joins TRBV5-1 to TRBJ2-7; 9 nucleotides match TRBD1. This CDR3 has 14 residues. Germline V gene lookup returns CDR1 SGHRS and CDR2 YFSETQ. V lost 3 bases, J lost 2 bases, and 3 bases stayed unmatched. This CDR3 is CASSSRDRAYEQYF. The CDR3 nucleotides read TGCGCCAGCAGCTCCCGGGACAGGGCCTACGAGCAGTACTTC.

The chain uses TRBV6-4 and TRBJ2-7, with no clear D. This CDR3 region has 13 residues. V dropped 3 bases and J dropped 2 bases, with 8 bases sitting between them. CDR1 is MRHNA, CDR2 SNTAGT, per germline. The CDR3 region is CASSEEFAYEQYF. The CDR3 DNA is TGTGCCAGCAGTGAGGAGTTCGCCTACGAGCAGTACTTC.

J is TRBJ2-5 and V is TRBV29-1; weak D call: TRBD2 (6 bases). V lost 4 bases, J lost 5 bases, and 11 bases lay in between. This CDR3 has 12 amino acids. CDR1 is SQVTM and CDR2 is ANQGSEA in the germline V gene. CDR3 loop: CSVVQAGETQYF. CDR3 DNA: TGCAGCGTTGTCCAGGCGGGGGAGACCCAGTACTTC.

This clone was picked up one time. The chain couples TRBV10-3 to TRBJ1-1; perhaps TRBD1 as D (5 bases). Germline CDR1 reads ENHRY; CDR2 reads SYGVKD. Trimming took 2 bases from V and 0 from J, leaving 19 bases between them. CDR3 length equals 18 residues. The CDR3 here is CAISEVGQGKELNTEAFF. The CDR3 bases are TGTGCCATCAGTGAGGTGGGGCAGGGAAAGGAATTGAACACTGAAGCTTTCTTT.

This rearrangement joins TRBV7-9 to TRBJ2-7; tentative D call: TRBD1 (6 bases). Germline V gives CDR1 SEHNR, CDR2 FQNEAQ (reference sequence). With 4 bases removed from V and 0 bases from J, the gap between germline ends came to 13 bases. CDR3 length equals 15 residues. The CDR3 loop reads CASSWYRANSYEQYF. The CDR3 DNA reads TGTGCCAGCAGCTGGTACAGGGCAAACTCCTACGAGCAGTACTTC.

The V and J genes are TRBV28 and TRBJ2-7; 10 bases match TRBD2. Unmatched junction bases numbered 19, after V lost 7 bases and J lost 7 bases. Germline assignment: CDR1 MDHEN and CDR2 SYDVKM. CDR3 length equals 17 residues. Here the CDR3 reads CASKGQAGGQSYREQYF. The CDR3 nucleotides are TGTGCCAGCAAGGGTCAAGCGGGAGGGCAGAGTTATAGGGAGCAGTACTTC.

The chain's CDR3 is CSVGTSGFYEQYF. The CDR3 DNA reads TGCAGCGTAGGCACCTCGGGGTTTTACGAGCAGTACTTC. This chain joins TRBV29-1 and TRBJ2-7; maybe TRBD2 (5 bases). The germline CDR1 and CDR2 sequences are SQVTM and ANQGSEA. V lost 6 bases to trimming and J lost 4 bases, with 16 bases between them. The CDR3 has 13 amino acids.

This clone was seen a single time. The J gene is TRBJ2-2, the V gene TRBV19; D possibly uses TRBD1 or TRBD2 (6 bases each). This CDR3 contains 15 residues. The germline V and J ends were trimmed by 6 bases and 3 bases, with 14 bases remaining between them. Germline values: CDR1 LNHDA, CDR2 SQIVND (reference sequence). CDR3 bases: TGTGCCAGTAGCCAAGGGGGGCCTGACACCGGGGAGCTGTTTTTT. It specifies CASSQGGPDTGELFF.

CDR3 amino acids: CASRRDYSYEQYF. The CDR3, as DNA: TGTGCCAGCCGAAGGGACTACTCCTACGAGCAGTACTTC. The rearrangement links TRBV6-6 to TRBJ2-7; 7 bases agree with TRBD2. The CDR3 runs 13 residues. Germline trimming cut 8 bases from V and 0 bases from J; bases unmatched to any gene: 4. Germline V lookup: CDR1 MNHNY, CDR2 SVGAGI (reference sequence).

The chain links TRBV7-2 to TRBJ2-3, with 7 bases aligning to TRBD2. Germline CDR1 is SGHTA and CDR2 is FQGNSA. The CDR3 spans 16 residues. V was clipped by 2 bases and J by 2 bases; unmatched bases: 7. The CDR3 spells CASSLRGRGSTDTQYF. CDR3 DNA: TGTGCCAGCAGCTTACGGGGGAGGGGCTCCACAGATACGCAGTATTTT. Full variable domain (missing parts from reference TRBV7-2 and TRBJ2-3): GAGVSQSPSNKVTEKGKDVELRCDPISGHTALYWYRQSLGQGLEFLIYFQGNSAPDKSGLPSDRFSAERTGGSVSTLTIQRTQQEDSAVYLCASSLRGRGSTDTQYFGPGTRLTVL.

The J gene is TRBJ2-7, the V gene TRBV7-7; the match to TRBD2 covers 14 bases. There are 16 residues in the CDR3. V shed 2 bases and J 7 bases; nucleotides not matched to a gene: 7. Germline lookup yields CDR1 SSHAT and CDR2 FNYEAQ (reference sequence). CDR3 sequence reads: CASSLRLAGGPGEQYF. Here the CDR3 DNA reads TGTGCCAGCAGCTTACGACTAGCGGGAGGGCCGGGGGAGCAGTACTTC.

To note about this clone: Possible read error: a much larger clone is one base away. Here the CDR3 reads CAGSMTGLEKLFF. CDR3 DNA: TGTGCCGGCAGCATGACAGGTTTGGAAAAACTGTTTTTT. V gene TRBV9 combines with J gene TRBJ1-4, with a weak D call TRBD1 (6 bases). CDR1 and CDR2 from the germline V gene are SGDLS and YYNGEE. CDR3 length: 13 amino acids.

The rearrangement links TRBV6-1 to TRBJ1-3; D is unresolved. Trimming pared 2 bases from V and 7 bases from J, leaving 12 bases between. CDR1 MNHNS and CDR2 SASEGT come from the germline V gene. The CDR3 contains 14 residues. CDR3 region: CASSERLLRNTIYF. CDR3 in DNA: TGTGCCAGCAGTGAAAGGCTGTTAAGGAACACCATATATTTT.

The CDR3 coding sequence is TGTGCCAGTACCACGTCCCAGGGGGCGATACAGCCCCAGCATTTT. This codes for CASTTSQGAIQPQHF. V and J are TRBV19 and TRBJ1-5; 8 nucleotides line up with TRBD1. The ends lost 7 bases at V and 7 bases at J; junction bases unmatched: 12. The CDR3 is 15 residues long. Germline CDR1 reads LNHDA; CDR2 reads SQIVND (reference sequence).

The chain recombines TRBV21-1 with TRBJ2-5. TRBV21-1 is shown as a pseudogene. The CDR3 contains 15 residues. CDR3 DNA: TGTGCCAGCAGCAAAGATGCTCCGGCCCAAGAGACCCAGTACTTC. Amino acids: CASSKDAPAQETQYF.

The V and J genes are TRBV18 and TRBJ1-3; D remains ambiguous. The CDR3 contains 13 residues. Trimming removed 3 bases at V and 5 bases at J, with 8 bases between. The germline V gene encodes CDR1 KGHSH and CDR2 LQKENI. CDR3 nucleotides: TGTGCCAGCTCACCCCCTTGGAGAAACACCATATATTTT. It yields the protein CASSPPWRNTIYF.

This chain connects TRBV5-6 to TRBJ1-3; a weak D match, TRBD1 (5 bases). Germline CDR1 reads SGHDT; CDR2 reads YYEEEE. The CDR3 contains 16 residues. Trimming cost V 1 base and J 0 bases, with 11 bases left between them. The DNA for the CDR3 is TGTGCCAGCAGCTTGAGCCTAACAGGCTCTGGAAACACCATATATTTT. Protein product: CASSLSLTGSGNTIYF.

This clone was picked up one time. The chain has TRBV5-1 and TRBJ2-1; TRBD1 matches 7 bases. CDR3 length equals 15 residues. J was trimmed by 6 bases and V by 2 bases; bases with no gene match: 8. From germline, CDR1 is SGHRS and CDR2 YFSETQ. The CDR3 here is CASSFDRALFNEQFF. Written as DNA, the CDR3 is TGCGCCAGCAGCTTCGACAGGGCCCTTTTCAATGAGCAGTTCTTC.

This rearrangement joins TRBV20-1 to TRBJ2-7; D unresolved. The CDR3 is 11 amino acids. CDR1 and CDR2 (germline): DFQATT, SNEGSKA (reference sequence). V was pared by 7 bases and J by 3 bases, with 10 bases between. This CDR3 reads CSGVWDYEQYF. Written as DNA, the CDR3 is TGCAGTGGGGTTTGGGACTACGAGCAGTACTTC.

The CDR3 bases are TGTGCCAGCAGCCTCGGGACTAGCGGGAGTAGTTACGAGCAGTACTTC. This translates into CASSLGTSGSSYEQYF. The V call is TRBV7-6, the J call TRBJ2-7, with 14 bases fitting TRBD2. The CDR3 has 16 residues. CDR1 is SGHVS and CDR2 is FNYEAQ in the germline V gene. J was trimmed by 4 bases and V by 5 bases; bases with no gene match: 7. The variable domain in full, completed from reference TRBV7-6 and TRBJ2-7, reads GAGVSQSPRYKVTKRGQDVALRCDPISGHVSLYWYRQALGQGPEFLTYFNYEAQQDKSGLPNDRFSAERPEGSISTLTIQRTEQRDSAMYRCASSLGTSGSSYEQYFGPGTRLTVT.

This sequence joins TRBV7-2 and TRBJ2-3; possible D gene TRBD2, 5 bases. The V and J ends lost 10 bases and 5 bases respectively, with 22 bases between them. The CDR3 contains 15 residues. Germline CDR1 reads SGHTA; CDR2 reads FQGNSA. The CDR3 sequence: CATIRSVGGGDTQYF. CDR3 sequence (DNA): TGTGCCACCATCCGATCGGTGGGCGGAGGAGATACGCAGTATTTT.

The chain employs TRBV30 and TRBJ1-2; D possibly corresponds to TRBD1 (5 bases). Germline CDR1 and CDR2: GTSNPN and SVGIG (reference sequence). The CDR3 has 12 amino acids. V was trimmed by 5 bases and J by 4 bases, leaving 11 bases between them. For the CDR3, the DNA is TGTGCCTGGGGGACTGAATTCTATGGCTACACCTTC. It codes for CAWGTEFYGYTF.

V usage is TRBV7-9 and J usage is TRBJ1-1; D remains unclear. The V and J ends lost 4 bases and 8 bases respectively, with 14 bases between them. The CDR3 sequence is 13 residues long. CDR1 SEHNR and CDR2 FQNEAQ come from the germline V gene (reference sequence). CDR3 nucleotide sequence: TGTGCCAGCAGCTCCCTCGGGTTGACCGAAGCTTTCTTT. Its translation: CASSSLGLTEAFF.

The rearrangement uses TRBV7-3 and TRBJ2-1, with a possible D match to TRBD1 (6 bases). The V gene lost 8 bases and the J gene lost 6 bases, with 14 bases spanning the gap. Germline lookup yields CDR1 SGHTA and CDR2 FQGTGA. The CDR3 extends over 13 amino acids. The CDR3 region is CASSQGLANEQFF. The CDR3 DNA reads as TGTGCCAGCTCTCAGGGGCTAGCCAATGAGCAGTTCTTC.

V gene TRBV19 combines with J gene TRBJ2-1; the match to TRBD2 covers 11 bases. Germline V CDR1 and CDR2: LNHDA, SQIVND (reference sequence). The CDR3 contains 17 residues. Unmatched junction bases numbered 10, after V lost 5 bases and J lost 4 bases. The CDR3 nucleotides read TGTGCCAGTAGTGTCGGAAATCTAGCGGGGGGATACAATGAGCAGTTCTTC. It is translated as CASSVGNLAGGYNEQFF.

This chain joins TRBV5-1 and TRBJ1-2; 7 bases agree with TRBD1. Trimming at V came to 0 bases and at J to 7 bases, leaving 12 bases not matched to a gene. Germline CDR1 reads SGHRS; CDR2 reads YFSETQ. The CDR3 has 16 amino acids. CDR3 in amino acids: CASSLATSQGVSGYTF. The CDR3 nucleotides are TGCGCCAGCAGCTTGGCCACCAGCCAGGGGGTGTCTGGCTACACCTTC.